Presented here are 10 T cell receptor beta chains from one specimen sequenced in a study of post-analysis software for immune sequencing data. Study-level results: Included in a set of several TRBV segments more frequent in patients than controls were TRBV5-6, TRBV5-1 and TRBV20-1.

Antigens of these TCRs are unknown. Tagging with unique molecular identifiers was a feature of the TCR beta cDNA libraries. TCRdb called the PCR reads again in MiXCR, with one record for every CDR3 protein. The sample contains fewer than 550,000 distinct CDR3 sequences, about a third of which appear only once. Sequencing was done on a sample of blood. The source of these receptors is a girl under 18 with multiple sclerosis.

The chain uses TRBV5-1 and TRBJ1-2; TRBD1 matches at 7 bases. The V gene end was trimmed by 3 bases and the J gene end by 3 bases; junction bases not matched to a gene: 8. This CDR3 is 15 amino acids long. Germline V lookup: CDR1 SGHRS, CDR2 YFSETQ. CDR3 coding DNA: TGCGCCAGCAGCTCCCAACAGGGGAACCACTATGGCTACACCTTC. It codes for CASSSQQGNHYGYTF.

This chain joins TRBV7-8 and TRBJ2-7; the D gene is possibly TRBD1 (6 bases). Trimming stripped 1 base from V and 4 bases from J, with 14 bases between. Germline V gives CDR1 SGHVS, CDR2 FQNEAQ. The CDR3 sequence is 15 residues long. The CDR3 is CASSLGATGKYEQYF. In DNA, the CDR3 is TGTGCCAGCAGCTTAGGGGCGACAGGAAAATACGAGCAGTACTTC.

This clonotype was picked up a small number of times. The rearrangement joins TRBV7-9 to TRBJ2-5, with D possibly matching TRBD1 (6 bases). Trimming shortened V by 3 bases and J by 6 bases, and 11 bases separated the two germline ends. The CDR3 contains 13 residues. Germline V gene sequence: CDR1 SEHNR, CDR2 FQNEAQ (reference sequence). The chain's CDR3 is CASSFWDTQTQYF. CDR3 bases: TGTGCCAGCAGCTTCTGGGACACCCAGACCCAGTACTTC.

The gene calls are TRBV5-1 and TRBJ1-3, with 7 nucleotides matching TRBD1. V shed 0 bases and J 4 bases; nucleotides not matched to a gene: 7. This CDR3 region has 16 residues. CDR1 and CDR2 from the germline V gene are SGHRS and YFSETQ. The CDR3 nucleotides read TGCGCCAGCAGCTTGGCCCCAACAGGGGAAGGAAACACCATATATTTT. Translated: CASSLAPTGEGNTIYF.

The chain links TRBV7-2 to TRBJ2-1; D is uncertain. This CDR3 is built from 18 residues. Trimming took off 5 bases at V and 4 bases at J, with 24 bases between the two ends. Germline CDR1 and CDR2: SGHTA and FQGNSA. CDR3 bases: TGTGCCAGCAGCCCCCGATTAGCTGGACCGGACCCTTACAATGAGCAGTTCTTC. It codes for CASSPRLAGPDPYNEQFF.

The rearrangement links TRBV25-1 to TRBJ2-4; the match to TRBD1 covers 10 bases. The V gene's germline CDR1 is MGHDK and CDR2 SYGVNS. Trimming removed 4 bases from V and 15 bases from J; junction bases left unmatched: 15. This CDR3 region has 15 residues. The CDR3 loop reads CASSGPGTGAIPLYF. CDR3 DNA sequence: TGTGCCAGCAGTGGACCAGGGACAGGGGCTATCCCCTTGTACTTC.

This clonotype has a count of ten or more. The genes are TRBV4-1 and TRBJ2-1; weak D call: TRBD2 (5 bases). The CDR3 runs 12 residues. CDR1 and CDR2 from the germline V gene are MGHRA and YSYEKL. Trimming took 3 bases from V and 5 from J, leaving 5 bases between them. The CDR3 region has the DNA TGCGCCAGCAGCCAGAGGGACAATGAGCAGTTCTTC. Translation gives CASSQRDNEQFF.

This clonotype has more than one count but fewer than ten. The V call is TRBV20-1, the J call TRBJ2-1; D is unclear. The length of the CDR3 is 16 residues. The V end lost 5 bases, the J end lost 0 bases, and 17 bases lay between the germline ends. Germline V lookup: CDR1 DFQATT, CDR2 SNEGSKA (reference sequence). The CDR3 protein is CSALHRLTSSYNEQFF. As DNA, the CDR3 is TGCAGTGCTTTGCATCGGCTCACGAGCTCCTACAATGAGCAGTTCTTC.

The rearrangement joins TRBV6-6 to TRBJ1-2, with 11 bases matching TRBD1. The CDR3 totals 14 residues. V dropped 2 bases and J dropped 6; count of bases not matched to a gene: 2. Germline V gene lookup returns CDR1 MNHNY and CDR2 SVGAGI (reference sequence). CDR3: CASSYRTGGDGYTF. The CDR3 DNA follows: TGTGCCAGCAGTTACCGGACAGGGGGCGATGGCTACACCTTC.

The sample holds many counts of this clonotype. The chain has TRBV13 and TRBJ1-4; D is possibly TRBD1 (5 bases). CDR1 and CDR2 from the germline V gene are PRHDT and FYEKMQ (reference sequence). The CDR3 has 14 residues. Trimming removed 4 bases at V and 7 bases at J, with 13 bases between. The CDR3 DNA reads TGTGCCAGCAGCTCTCGGACCGGGGGTGAAAAACTGTTTTTT. As protein: CASSSRTGGEKLFF.